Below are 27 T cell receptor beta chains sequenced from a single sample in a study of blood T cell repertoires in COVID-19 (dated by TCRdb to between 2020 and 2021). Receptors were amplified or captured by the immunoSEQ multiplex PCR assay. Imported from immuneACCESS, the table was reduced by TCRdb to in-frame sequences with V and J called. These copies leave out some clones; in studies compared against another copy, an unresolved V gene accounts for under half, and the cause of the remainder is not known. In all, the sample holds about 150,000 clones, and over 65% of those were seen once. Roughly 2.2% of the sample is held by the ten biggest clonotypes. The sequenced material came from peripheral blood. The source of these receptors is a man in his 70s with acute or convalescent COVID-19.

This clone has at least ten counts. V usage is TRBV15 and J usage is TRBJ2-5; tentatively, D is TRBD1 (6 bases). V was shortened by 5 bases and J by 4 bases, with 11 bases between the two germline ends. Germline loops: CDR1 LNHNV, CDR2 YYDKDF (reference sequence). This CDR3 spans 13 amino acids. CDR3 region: CATSAQGRETQYF. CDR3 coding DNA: TGTGCCACCAGCGCCCAGGGGAGAGAGACCCAGTACTTC.

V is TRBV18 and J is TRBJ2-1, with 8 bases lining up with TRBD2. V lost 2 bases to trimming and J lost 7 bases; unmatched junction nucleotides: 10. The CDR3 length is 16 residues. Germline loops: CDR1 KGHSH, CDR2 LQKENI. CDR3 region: CASSPKREGRGNEQFF. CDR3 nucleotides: TGTGCCAGCTCACCAAAACGGGAGGGCCGGGGTAATGAGCAGTTCTTC.

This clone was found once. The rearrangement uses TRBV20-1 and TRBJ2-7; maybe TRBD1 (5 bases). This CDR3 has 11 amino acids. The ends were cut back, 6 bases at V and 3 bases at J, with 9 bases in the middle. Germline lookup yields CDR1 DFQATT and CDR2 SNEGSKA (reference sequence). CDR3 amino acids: CSALQDYEQYF. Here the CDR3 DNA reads TGCAGTGCATTACAGGACTACGAGCAGTACTTC.

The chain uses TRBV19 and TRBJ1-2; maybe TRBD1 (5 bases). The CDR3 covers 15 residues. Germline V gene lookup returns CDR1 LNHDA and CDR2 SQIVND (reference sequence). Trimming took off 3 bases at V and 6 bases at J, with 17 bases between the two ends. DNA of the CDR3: TGTGCCAGTAGTATTGGCCGCAGGGCAGAACATGGCTACACCTTC. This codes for CASSIGRRAEHGYTF. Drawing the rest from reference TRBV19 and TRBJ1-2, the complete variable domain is DGGITQSPKYLFRKEGQNVTLSCEQNLNHDAMYWYRQDPGQGLRLIYYSQIVNDFQKGDIAEGYSVSREKKESFPLTVTSAQKNPTAFYLCASSIGRRAEHGYTFGSGTRLTVV.

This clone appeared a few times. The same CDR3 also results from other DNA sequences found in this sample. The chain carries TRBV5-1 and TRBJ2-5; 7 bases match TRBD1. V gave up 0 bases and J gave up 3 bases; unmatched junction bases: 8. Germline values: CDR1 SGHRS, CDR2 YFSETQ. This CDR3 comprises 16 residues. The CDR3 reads CASSLVGTDREETQYF. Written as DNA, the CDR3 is TGCGCCAGCAGCTTGGTAGGGACAGATCGGGAAGAGACCCAGTACTTC.

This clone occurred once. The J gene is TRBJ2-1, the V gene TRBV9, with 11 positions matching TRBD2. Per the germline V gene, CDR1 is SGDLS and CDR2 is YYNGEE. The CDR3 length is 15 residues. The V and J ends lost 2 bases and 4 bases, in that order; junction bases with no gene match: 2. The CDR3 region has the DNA TGTGCCAGCAGCGTTAGACTAGCGGGGTACAATGAGCAGTTCTTC. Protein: CASSVRLAGYNEQFF.

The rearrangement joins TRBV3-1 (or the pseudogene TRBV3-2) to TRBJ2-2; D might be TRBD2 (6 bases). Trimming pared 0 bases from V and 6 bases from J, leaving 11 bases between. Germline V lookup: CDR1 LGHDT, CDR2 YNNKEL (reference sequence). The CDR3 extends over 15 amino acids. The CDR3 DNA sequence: TGTGCCAGCAGCCAAGATGCGACGGGGGCCGGGGAGCTGTTTTTT. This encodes CASSQDATGAGELFF.

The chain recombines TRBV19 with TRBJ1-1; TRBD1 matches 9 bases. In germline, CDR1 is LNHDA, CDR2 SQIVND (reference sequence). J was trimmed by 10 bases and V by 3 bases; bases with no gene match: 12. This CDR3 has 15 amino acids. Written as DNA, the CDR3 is TGTGCCAGTAGTATCGGGACAGGGTGGGGTTCCGGAGCTTTCTTT. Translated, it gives CASSIGTGWGSGAFF.

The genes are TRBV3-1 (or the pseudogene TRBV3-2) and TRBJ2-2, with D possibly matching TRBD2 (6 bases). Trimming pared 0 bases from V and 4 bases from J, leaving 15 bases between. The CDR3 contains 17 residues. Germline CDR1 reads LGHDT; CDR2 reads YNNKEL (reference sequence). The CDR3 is CASSQDQRRGGTGELFF. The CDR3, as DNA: TGTGCCAGCAGCCAAGATCAGAGGAGGGGCGGCACCGGGGAGCTGTTTTTT.

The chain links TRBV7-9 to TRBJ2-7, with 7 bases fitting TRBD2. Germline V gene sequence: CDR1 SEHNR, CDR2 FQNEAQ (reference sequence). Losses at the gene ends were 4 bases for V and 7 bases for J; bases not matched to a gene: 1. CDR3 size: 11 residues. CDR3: CASSSGGEQYF. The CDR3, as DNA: TGTGCCAGCAGCTCCGGGGGGGAGCAGTACTTC.

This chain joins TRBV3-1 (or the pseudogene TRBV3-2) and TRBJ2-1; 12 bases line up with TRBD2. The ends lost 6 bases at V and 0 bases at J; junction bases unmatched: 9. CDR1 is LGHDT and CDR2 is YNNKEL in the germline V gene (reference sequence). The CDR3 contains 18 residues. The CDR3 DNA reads TGTGCCAGCAGGTTGGGACTAGCGGGCGACGCCTCCTACAATGAGCAGTTCTTC. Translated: CASRLGLAGDASYNEQFF.

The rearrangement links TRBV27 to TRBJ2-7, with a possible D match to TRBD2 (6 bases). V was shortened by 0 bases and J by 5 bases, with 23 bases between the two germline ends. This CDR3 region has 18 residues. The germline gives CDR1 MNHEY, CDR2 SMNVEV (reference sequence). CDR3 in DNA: TGTGCCAGCAGTTTATCTGGGAGCTTTGGGGGGAGGTTTCACGAGCAGTACTTC. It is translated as CASSLSGSFGGRFHEQYF.

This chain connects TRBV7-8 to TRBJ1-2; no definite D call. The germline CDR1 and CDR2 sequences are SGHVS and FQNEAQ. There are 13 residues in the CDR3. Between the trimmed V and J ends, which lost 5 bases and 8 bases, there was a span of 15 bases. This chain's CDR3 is CASSAGLRGGYTF. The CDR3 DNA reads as TGTGCCAGCAGCGCCGGCCTAAGAGGGGGCTACACCTTC.

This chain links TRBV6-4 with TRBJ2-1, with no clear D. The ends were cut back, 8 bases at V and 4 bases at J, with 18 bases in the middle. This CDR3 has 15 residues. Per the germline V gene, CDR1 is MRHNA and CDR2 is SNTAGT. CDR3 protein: CASPGAAHGYNEQFF. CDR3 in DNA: TGTGCCAGCCCTGGTGCGGCCCATGGGTACAATGAGCAGTTCTTC.

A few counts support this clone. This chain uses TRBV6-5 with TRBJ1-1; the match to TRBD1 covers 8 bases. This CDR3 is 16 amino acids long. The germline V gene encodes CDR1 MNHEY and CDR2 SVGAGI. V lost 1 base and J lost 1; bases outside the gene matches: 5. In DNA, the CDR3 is TGTGCCAGCAGTTACTGGGGGACAGGTCAGAACACTGAAGCTTTCTTT. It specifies CASSYWGTGQNTEAFF.

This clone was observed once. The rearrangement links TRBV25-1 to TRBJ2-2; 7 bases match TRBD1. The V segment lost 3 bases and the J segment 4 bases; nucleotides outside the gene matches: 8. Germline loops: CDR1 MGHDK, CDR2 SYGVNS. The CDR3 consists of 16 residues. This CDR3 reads CASSEETGSATGELFF. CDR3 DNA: TGTGCCAGCAGTGAGGAGACAGGGTCGGCCACCGGGGAGCTGTTTTTT.

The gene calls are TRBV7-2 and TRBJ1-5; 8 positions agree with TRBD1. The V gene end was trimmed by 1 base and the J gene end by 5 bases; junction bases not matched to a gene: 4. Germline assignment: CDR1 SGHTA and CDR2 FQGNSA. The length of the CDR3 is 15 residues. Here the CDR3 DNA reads TGTGCCAGCAGCTTAGTGGGGACAGGCCATCAGCCCCAGCATTTT. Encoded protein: CASSLVGTGHQPQHF.

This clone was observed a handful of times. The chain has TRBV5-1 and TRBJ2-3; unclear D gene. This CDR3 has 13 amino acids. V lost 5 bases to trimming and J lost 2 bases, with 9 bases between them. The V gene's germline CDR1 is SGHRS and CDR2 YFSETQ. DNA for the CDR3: TGCGCCAGCAGTCTAATACCCACAGATACGCAGTATTTT. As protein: CASSLIPTDTQYF.

The CDR3 sequence is CASSLGQGYEQFF. CDR3 sequence (DNA): TGTGCCAGCAGCCTAGGACAAGGTTATGAGCAGTTCTTC. The chain is built from TRBV7-8 and TRBJ2-1; a weak D match, TRBD1 (5 bases). Between the trimmed V and J ends, which lost 5 bases and 8 bases, there was a span of 13 bases. CDR1 is SGHVS, CDR2 FQNEAQ, per germline. This CDR3 region has 13 residues.

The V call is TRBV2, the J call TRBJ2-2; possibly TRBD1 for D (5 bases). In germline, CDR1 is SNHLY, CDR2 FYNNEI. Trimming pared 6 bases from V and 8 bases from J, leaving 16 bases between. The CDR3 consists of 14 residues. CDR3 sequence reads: CASSQIDRSGELFF. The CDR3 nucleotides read TGTGCCAGCAGCCAGATAGACAGATCGGGGGAGCTGTTTTTT.

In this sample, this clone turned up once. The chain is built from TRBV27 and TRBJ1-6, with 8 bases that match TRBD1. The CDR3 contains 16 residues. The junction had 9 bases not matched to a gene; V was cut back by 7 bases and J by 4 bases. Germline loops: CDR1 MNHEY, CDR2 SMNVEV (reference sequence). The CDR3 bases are TGTGCCAGCAATGAGCAGGGGGCTGCTTATAATTCACCCCTCCACTTT. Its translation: CASNEQGAAYNSPLHF.

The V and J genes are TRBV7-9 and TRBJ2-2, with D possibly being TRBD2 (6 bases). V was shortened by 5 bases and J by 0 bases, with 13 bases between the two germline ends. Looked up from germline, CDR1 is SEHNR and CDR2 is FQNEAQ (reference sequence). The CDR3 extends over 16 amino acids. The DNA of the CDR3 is TGTGCCAGCAGCGGGGGACTGTCAACGAACACCGGGGAGCTGTTTTTT. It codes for CASSGGLSTNTGELFF.

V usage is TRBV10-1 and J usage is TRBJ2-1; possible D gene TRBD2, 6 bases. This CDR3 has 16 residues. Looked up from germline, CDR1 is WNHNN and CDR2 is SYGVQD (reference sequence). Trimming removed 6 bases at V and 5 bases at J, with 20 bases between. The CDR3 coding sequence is TGCGCCAGCAGCCACCCTGGGAGCGGAGGGGACAATGAGCAGTTCTTC. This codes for CASSHPGSGGDNEQFF.

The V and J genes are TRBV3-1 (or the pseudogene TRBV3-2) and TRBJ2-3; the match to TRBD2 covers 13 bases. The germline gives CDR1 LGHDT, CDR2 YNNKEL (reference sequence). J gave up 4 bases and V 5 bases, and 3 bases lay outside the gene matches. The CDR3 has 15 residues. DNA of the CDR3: TGTGCCAGCAGCTTTGGACTAGCGGGAGCAGATACGCAGTATTTT. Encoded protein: CASSFGLAGADTQYF.

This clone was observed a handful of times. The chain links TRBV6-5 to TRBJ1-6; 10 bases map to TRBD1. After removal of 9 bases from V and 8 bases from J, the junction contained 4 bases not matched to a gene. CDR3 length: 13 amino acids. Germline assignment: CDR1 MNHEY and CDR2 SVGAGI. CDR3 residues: CASMTGGYSPLHF. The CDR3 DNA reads TGTGCCAGTATGACAGGGGGCTATTCACCCCTCCACTTT.

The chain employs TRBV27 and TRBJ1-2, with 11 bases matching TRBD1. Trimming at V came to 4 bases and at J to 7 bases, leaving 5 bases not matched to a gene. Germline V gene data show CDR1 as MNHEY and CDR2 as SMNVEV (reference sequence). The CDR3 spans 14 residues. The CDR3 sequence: CASSSLGTGGGYTF. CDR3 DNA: TGTGCCAGCAGTTCCCTCGGGACAGGGGGTGGCTACACCTTC.

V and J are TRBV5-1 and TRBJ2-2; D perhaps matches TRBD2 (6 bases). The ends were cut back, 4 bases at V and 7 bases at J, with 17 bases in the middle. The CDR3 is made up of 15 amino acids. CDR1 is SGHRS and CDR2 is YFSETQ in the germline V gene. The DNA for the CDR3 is TGCGCCAGCAGCCTAGACACCATGCGGGGCGGGGAGCTGTTTTTT. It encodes CASSLDTMRGGELFF.